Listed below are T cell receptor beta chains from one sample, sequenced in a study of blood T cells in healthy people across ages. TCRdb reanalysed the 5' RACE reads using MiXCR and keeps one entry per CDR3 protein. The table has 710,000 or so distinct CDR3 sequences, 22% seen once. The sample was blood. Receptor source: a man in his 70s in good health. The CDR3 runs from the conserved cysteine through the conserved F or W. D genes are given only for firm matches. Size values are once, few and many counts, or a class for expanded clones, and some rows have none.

CDR3aa: CASTHTGGEDEKLFF; CDR3nt: TGTGCCAGCACCCATACAGGGGGCGAAGATGAAAAACTGTTTTTT; abundance: -; v_gene: TRBV2; d_gene: TRBD1; j_gene: TRBJ1-4
CDR3aa: CASSLRQGGAGELFF; CDR3nt: TGTGCCAGCAGTTTAAGGCAGGGGGGGGCCGGGGAGCTGTTTTTT; abundance: few; v_gene: TRBV12-3/TRBV12-4; d_gene: -; j_gene: TRBJ2-2
CDR3aa: CSVVGQGNWETQYF; CDR3nt: TGCAGCGTTGTAGGACAGGGGAATTGGGAGACCCAGTACTTC; abundance: -; v_gene: TRBV29-1; d_gene: TRBD1; j_gene: TRBJ2-5
CDR3aa: CASSLVRGDYNEQFF; CDR3nt: TGTGCCAGCAGTTTAGTCCGGGGGGACTACAATGAGCAGTTCTTC; abundance: few; v_gene: TRBV12-3/TRBV12-4; d_gene: TRBD2; j_gene: TRBJ2-1
CDR3aa: CAASTRQTEAFF; CDR3nt: TGTGCCGCCAGCACCCGACAGACTGAAGCTTTCTTT; abundance: -; v_gene: TRBV15; d_gene: -; j_gene: TRBJ1-1
CDR3aa: CSANAGQGSSEAFF; CDR3nt: TGCAGTGCTAACGCAGGACAGGGGTCCTCGGAAGCTTTCTTT; abundance: few; v_gene: TRBV20-1; d_gene: TRBD1; j_gene: TRBJ1-1
CDR3aa: CSAHRGSGRGQETQYF; CDR3nt: TGCAGTGCCCACCGGGGGAGCGGGAGGGGTCAAGAGACCCAGTACTTC; abundance: -; v_gene: TRBV20-1; d_gene: TRBD2; j_gene: TRBJ2-5
CDR3aa: CASSYSIPEHNYGYTF; CDR3nt: TGTGCCAGCAGTTACTCGATTCCAGAGCATAACTATGGCTACACCTTC; abundance: many; v_gene: TRBV6-5; d_gene: -; j_gene: TRBJ1-2
CDR3aa: CASSYGQLIETQYF; CDR3nt: TGCGCCAGCAGCTACGGACAGCTCATTGAGACCCAGTACTTC; abundance: -; v_gene: TRBV5-1; d_gene: -; j_gene: TRBJ2-5
CDR3aa: CSARPPDGYTF; CDR3nt: TGCAGTGCTAGACCTCCTGATGGCTACACCTTC; abundance: few; v_gene: TRBV20-1; d_gene: -; j_gene: TRBJ1-2
CDR3aa: CASLPGQTNYEQYF; CDR3nt: TGTGCCAGCCTTCCGGGACAGACAAACTACGAGCAGTACTTC; abundance: few; v_gene: TRBV28; d_gene: TRBD1; j_gene: TRBJ2-7
CDR3aa: CASSLDLGLSFWTQYF; CDR3nt: TGTGCCAGCAGCTTAGACCTCGGACTTTCCTTCTGGACCCAGTACTTC; abundance: many; v_gene: TRBV7-8; d_gene: -; j_gene: TRBJ2-5
CDR3aa: CASSYQGVDEKLFF; CDR3nt: TGTGCCAGCAGTTATCAGGGGGTAGATGAAAAACTGTTTTTT; abundance: -; v_gene: TRBV6-6; d_gene: TRBD1; j_gene: TRBJ1-4
CDR3aa: CASSQDDMNTEAFF; CDR3nt: TGTGCCAGCAGCCAAGACGACATGAACACTGAAGCTTTCTTT; abundance: -; v_gene: TRBV4-2; d_gene: -; j_gene: TRBJ1-1